This T cell receptor beta chain was recorded in a study of cytomegalovirus exposure and HLA in healthy donors. Notes on the study in general: Presence/absence analyses supposed approximately even sequencing depth among donors. Later on, a genetic analysis was performed. It linked a missense variant in DCLRE1C with V- and J-gene trimming of TCR beta.

Worth noting for this clone: Antigen specificity is unknown.

The germline CDR1 and CDR2 sequences are SGHAT and FQNNGV. The germline V and J ends were trimmed by 7 bases and 2 bases, with 8 bases remaining between them. CDR3 length: 12 residues. There were likely unrecorded immune exposures, though donors were nominally healthy when sampled. The PCR used 60 Vbeta and 13 Jbeta primers. The data were produced by immunoSEQ multiplex PCR, yet TCRdb's version contains in-frame clones alone and is incomplete. The table records about 130,000 clones, roughly 82% of them present only once. This rearrangement joins TRBV11-2 to TRBJ1-2; D is uncertain. Sequenced input: PBMCs. The TCR sequence derives from a woman under 30 in good health and CMV-seropositive. The CDR3 DNA reads as TGTGCCAGCACTCAGGCGAACTATGGCTACACCTTC. This translates into CASTQANYGYTF.